These 6 T cell receptor beta chains came from one sample sequenced in a study of OX40 agonist ivuxolimab in advanced cancers. The table came from immunoSEQ multiplex PCR; TCRdb's copy has only in-frame clones and leaves some out. The table includes about 40,000 clones, around 88% detected once. This sample comprised CD4+ or CD8+ T cells sorted from blood, obtained in a trial of the OX40 agonist ivuxolimab. These receptors originate from an adult with an advanced solid tumor such as melanoma, head and neck, liver or kidney cancer.

V is TRBV19 and J is TRBJ2-5; perhaps TRBD2 as D (5 bases). The CDR3 length is 14 residues. Trimming pared 3 bases from V and 5 bases from J, leaving 13 bases between. Germline V CDR1 and CDR2: LNHDA, SQIVND (reference sequence). DNA for the CDR3: TGTGCCAGTAGTATGGTGGGGAGTTTGGAGACCCAGTACTTC. This gives the protein CASSMVGSLETQYF.

The CDR3 DNA reads as TGTGCCAGCAGCATCGGGCTCAAACCACACGAGCAGTACTTC. Translation: CASSIGLKPHEQYF. The V call is TRBV9, the J call TRBJ2-7; D unresolved. The CDR3 is 14 amino acids. The V gene's germline CDR1 is SGDLS and CDR2 YYNGEE. Trimming removed 4 bases from V and 5 bases from J, with 16 bases in between.

The V gene is TRBV7-8, the J gene TRBJ2-3; perhaps TRBD1 as D (6 bases). CDR1 SGHVS and CDR2 FQNEAQ come from the germline V gene. This CDR3 is built from 15 residues. Between the trimmed V and J ends, which lost 1 base and 3 bases, there was a span of 11 bases. CDR3 DNA sequence: TGTGCCAGCAGCTTAGAGGCACAGGGAACAGATACGCAGTATTTT. Translated, it gives CASSLEAQGTDTQYF.

The V and J genes are TRBV6-5 and TRBJ2-5; maybe TRBD2 (6 bases). The CDR3 runs 13 residues. The V end lost 2 bases, the J end lost 5 bases, and 9 bases lay between the germline ends. Looked up from germline, CDR1 is MNHEY and CDR2 is SVGAGI. The CDR3 here is CASSYTGGETQYF. The CDR3 region has the DNA TGTGCCAGCAGTTACACAGGAGGGGAGACCCAGTACTTC.

The chain links TRBV11-2 to TRBJ2-3, with D hard to call. The CDR3 runs to 18 residues. Germline CDR1 is SGHAT and CDR2 is FQNNGV. V lost 1 base to trimming and J lost 2 bases, with 19 bases between them. This CDR3 reads CASSLVDWRGPTTDTQYF. The CDR3, as DNA: TGTGCCAGCAGCTTAGTTGACTGGCGCGGACCAACCACAGATACGCAGTATTTT.

The chain employs TRBV5-8 and TRBJ2-7, with D tentatively TRBD1 (5 bases). V was pared by 1 base and J by 1 base, with 6 bases between. Looked up from germline, CDR1 is SGHTS and CDR2 is YDEGEE. The CDR3 runs 13 residues. CDR3 nucleotides: TGTGCCAGCAGCTTGACAGGTTCCTACGAGCAGTACTTC. It is translated as CASSLTGSYEQYF.